One sample yielded the 18 T cell receptor beta chains listed below, sequenced in a study of OX40 agonist ivuxolimab in advanced cancers. Clones were sequenced by immunoSEQ multiplex PCR, and TCRdb holds only the in-frame ones, with some missing. Among approximately 81,000 clones listed, 86% were seen once. The material sequenced was CD4+ or CD8+ T cells sorted from blood, taken in a trial of the OX40 agonist ivuxolimab. These receptors were taken from an adult with an advanced solid tumor such as melanoma, head and neck, liver or kidney cancer.

The chain employs TRBV6-5 and TRBJ1-1; the D gene is possibly TRBD1 (6 bases). Germline values: CDR1 MNHEY, CDR2 SVGAGI. The length of the CDR3 is 14 residues. Trimming removed 4 bases at V and 0 bases at J, with 9 bases between. This chain's CDR3 is CASSWGQMNTEAFF. The CDR3 bases are TGTGCCAGCAGTTGGGGGCAGATGAACACTGAAGCTTTCTTT.

With respect to this clone: The same CDR3 also results from other DNA sequences found in this sample. This chain joins TRBV5-1 and TRBJ2-5; perhaps TRBD1 as D (5 bases). V was trimmed by 2 bases and J by 3 bases, leaving 17 bases between them. This CDR3 has 16 residues. Germline CDR1 is SGHRS and CDR2 is YFSETQ. DNA of the CDR3: TGCGCCAGCAGCTTTGGGGTAGGGGCCTTCGAAGAGACCCAGTACTTC. Translation: CASSFGVGAFEETQYF.

The chain carries TRBV5-1 and TRBJ2-1; a weak D match, TRBD1 (6 bases). This CDR3 has 13 residues. CDR1 SGHRS and CDR2 YFSETQ come from the germline V gene. V was clipped by 6 bases and J by 3 bases, with 10 bases between them. In DNA, the CDR3 is TGCGCCAGCAATACGGACAGCTACAATGAGCAGTTCTTC. Its translation: CASNTDSYNEQFF.

This clone was picked up one time. The genes are TRBV7-2 and TRBJ1-5; D is uncertain. Germline values: CDR1 SGHTA, CDR2 FQGNSA. V lost 1 base and J 5 bases, leaving 9 bases between the germline ends. This CDR3 is 14 amino acids long. Here the CDR3 DNA reads TGTGCCAGCAGCTTAGGGCAGACCCATCAGCCCCAGCATTTT. It codes for CASSLGQTHQPQHF.

The sample holds one count of this clone. V is TRBV2 and J is TRBJ2-1, with TRBD1 identical over 9 bases. Germline trimming cut 6 bases from V and 10 bases from J; bases unmatched to any gene: 13. Germline CDR1 and CDR2: SNHLY and FYNNEI. This CDR3 region has 15 residues. CDR3 DNA: TGTGCCAGCAGAGAGACAGGGGGTCCATACGGGGAGCAGTTCTTC. Its protein is CASRETGGPYGEQFF.

This sequence joins TRBV18 and TRBJ1-1; 10 nucleotides agree with TRBD1. V shed 4 bases and J 4 bases; nucleotides not matched to a gene: 3. Looked up from germline, CDR1 is KGHSH and CDR2 is LQKENI. This CDR3 contains 14 residues. CDR3 coding DNA: TGTGCCAGCTCACTGGACAGGGGGATCACTGAAGCTTTCTTT. Encoded protein: CASSLDRGITEAFF. Drawing the rest from reference TRBV18 and TRBJ1-1, the complete variable domain is NAGVMQNPRHLVRRRGQEARLRCSPMKGHSHVYWYRQLPEEGLKFMVYLQKENIIDESGMPKERFSAEFPKEGPSILRIQQVVRGDSAAYFCASSLDRGITEAFFGQGTRLTVV.

This chain uses TRBV5-1 with TRBJ2-3, with D possibly TRBD1 on 6 matching bases. The V gene's germline CDR1 is SGHRS and CDR2 YFSETQ. This CDR3 spans 16 amino acids. Trimming stripped 4 bases from V and 0 bases from J, with 15 bases between. CDR3 amino acids: CASSTRQAASTDTQYF. Here the CDR3 DNA reads TGCGCCAGCAGCACTCGACAGGCAGCTAGCACAGATACGCAGTATTTT.

The CDR3 DNA sequence: TGTGCCAGCCGAACCGGGACAGGGGGCGTACAGCCCCAGCATTTT. This codes for CASRTGTGGVQPQHF. This chain links TRBV2 with TRBJ1-5; TRBD1 aligns across 12 bases. Germline-derived CDR1 and CDR2 are SNHLY and FYNNEI. CDR3 length: 15 amino acids. Losses at the gene ends were 8 bases for V and 7 bases for J; bases not matched to a gene: 9.

The chain joins TRBV25-1 to TRBJ2-3; D remains unclear. This CDR3 region has 12 residues. The V gene lost 4 bases and the J gene lost 0 bases, with 2 bases spanning the gap. Germline lookup yields CDR1 MGHDK and CDR2 SYGVNS. Here the CDR3 reads CASSGSTDTQYF. Here the CDR3 DNA reads TGTGCCAGCAGTGGCAGCACAGATACGCAGTATTTT.

The rearrangement uses TRBV29-1 and TRBJ2-1; D perhaps matches TRBD2 (6 bases). CDR1 is SQVTM and CDR2 is ANQGSEA in the germline V gene. This CDR3 region has 14 residues. Trimming left V 3 bases short and J 3 bases short, with 12 bases between. CDR3: CSVDRDWDYNEQFF. CDR3 DNA: TGCAGCGTTGATCGGGACTGGGACTACAATGAGCAGTTCTTC.

The rearrangement links TRBV5-1 to TRBJ2-3; 7 nucleotides agree with TRBD2. Germline values: CDR1 SGHRS, CDR2 YFSETQ. The CDR3 is 15 amino acids. V shed 0 bases, J shed 7 bases, and the junction held 8 bases outside the gene matches. CDR3 DNA: TGCGCCAGCAGCTTGGTCGGCGGGAGCGGCAATACGCAGTATTTT. It is translated as CASSLVGGSGNTQYF.

This clone occurred once. This chain joins TRBV5-6 and TRBJ1-2; 9 bases align to TRBD1. The junction had 10 bases not matched to a gene; V was cut back by 4 bases and J by 0 bases. This CDR3 is 17 amino acids long. Germline assignment: CDR1 SGHDT and CDR2 YYEEEE. The chain's CDR3 is CASSPRLRDRANYGYTF. DNA for the CDR3: TGTGCCAGCAGCCCTCGCCTTCGGGACAGGGCTAACTATGGCTACACCTTC.

V is TRBV12-5 and J is TRBJ1-2, with 10 bases fitting TRBD1. Germline values: CDR1 LGHNT, CDR2 FRNRAP. The CDR3 is made up of 15 amino acids. J gave up 6 bases and V 1 base, and 5 bases lay outside the gene matches. CDR3 residues: CASGLGSGTGDGYTF. The CDR3 nucleotides are TGTGCTAGTGGTTTGGGGTCCGGGACAGGGGATGGCTACACCTTC. The full variable domain, its missing parts supplied by reference TRBV12-5 and TRBJ1-2, is DARVTQTPRHKVTEMGQEVTMRCQPILGHNTVFWYRQTMMQGLELLAYFRNRAPLDDSGMPKDRFSAEMPDATLATLKIQPSEPRDSAVYFCASGLGSGTGDGYTFGSGTRLTVV.

The chain couples TRBV2 to TRBJ2-7, with TRBD1 matching over 8 bases. Germline values: CDR1 SNHLY, CDR2 FYNNEI. Trimming cost V 6 bases and J 3 bases; bases outside gene matches: 4. The CDR3 has 13 amino acids. The CDR3 DNA reads TGTGCCAGCAGAGCCGGGACAGGCTACGAGCAGTACTTC. Translated: CASRAGTGYEQYF.

The chain employs TRBV7-6 and TRBJ2-1, with TRBD1 identical over 8 bases. Losses at the gene ends were 5 bases for V and 4 bases for J; bases not matched to a gene: 10. From germline, CDR1 is SGHVS and CDR2 FNYEAQ. The CDR3 spans 16 residues. The DNA for the CDR3 is TGTGCCAGCAGCAAACAGGGGGTAGGCGTTTACAATGAGCAGTTCTTC. It specifies CASSKQGVGVYNEQFF.

The chain is built from TRBV15 and TRBJ2-3; D uncertain. Germline loops: CDR1 LNHNV, CDR2 YYDKDF (reference sequence). Trimming removed 0 bases at V and 0 bases at J, with 7 bases between. The CDR3 consists of 15 residues. The CDR3, as DNA: TGTGCCACCAGCAGAGATCCAGGAAGCACAGATACGCAGTATTTT. The encoded protein is CATSRDPGSTDTQYF.

The chain employs TRBV18 and TRBJ1-5, with unresolved D. CDR3 length: 16 residues. In germline, CDR1 is KGHSH, CDR2 LQKENI. V was shortened by 3 bases and J by 0 bases, with 12 bases between the two germline ends. The CDR3 DNA is TGTGCCAGCTCACCGGCCGGGCCCTATAGCAATCAGCCCCAGCATTTT. This translates into CASSPAGPYSNQPQHF.

The chain is built from TRBV5-6 and TRBJ2-3; 8 nucleotides agree with TRBD2. CDR3 length equals 11 residues. V trimming: 4 bases; J trimming: 12 bases; junction bases outside the gene matches: 4. Germline-derived CDR1 and CDR2 are SGHDT and YYEEEE. CDR3 sequence: CASSHGLAQYF. Written as DNA, the CDR3 is TGTGCCAGCAGCCACGGACTAGCACAGTATTTT.